The clone carrying this T cell receptor beta chain was counted at least ten times. The antigen is undetermined. This sample was included in a study of CD8 T cells in ankylosing spondylitis. TCRdb used MiXCR to reprocess the 5' RACE reads, holding one entry per CDR3 protein. The table has some 400,000 distinct CDR3 sequences, approximately 20% seen once. Broader study findings: Disease-linked clones, CD8+, were relatively rare in peripheral blood. Earlier literature documents some of the motif variants in reactive arthritis synovial fluid and blood. Seemingly characteristic of ankylosing spondylitis blood was a TCR beta motif consisting of several highly homologous variants.

CDR3 length equals 16 residues. J lost 8 bases, V lost 7 bases, and 11 bases had no gene match. Germline V gene lookup returns CDR1 ENHRY and CDR2 SYGVKD. This clonotype originated in a male donor with ankylosing spondylitis. The material sequenced was blood, either unsorted or a sorted T cell fraction (not recorded which). V gene TRBV10-3 combines with J gene TRBJ2-1, with 13 nucleotides matching TRBD2. CDR3 coding DNA: TGTGCCATCAACCTTCGGGGACTAGCGGGACAGGATGAGCAGTTCTTC. Translated, it gives CAINLRGLAGQDEQFF.